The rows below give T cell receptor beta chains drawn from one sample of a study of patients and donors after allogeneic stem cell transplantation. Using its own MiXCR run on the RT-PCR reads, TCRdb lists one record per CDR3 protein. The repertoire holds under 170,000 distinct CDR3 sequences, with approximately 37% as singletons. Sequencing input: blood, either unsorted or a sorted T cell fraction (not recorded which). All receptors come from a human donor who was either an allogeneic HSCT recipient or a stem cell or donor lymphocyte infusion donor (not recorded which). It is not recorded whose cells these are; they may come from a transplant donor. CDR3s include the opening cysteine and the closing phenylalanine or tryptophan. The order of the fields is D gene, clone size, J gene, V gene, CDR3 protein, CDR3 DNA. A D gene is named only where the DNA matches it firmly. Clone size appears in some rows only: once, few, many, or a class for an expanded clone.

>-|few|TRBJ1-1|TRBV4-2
CASSQDPEAFF
TGTGCCAGCAGCCAAGATCCTGAAGCTTTCTTT
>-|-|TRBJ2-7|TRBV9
CASSVAGGPQPYEQYF
TGTGCCAGCAGCGTAGCTGGAGGGCCCCAGCCCTACGAGCAGTACTTC
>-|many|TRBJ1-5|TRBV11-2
CASSLDIGSNQPQHF
TGTGCCAGCAGCTTAGATATCGGTAGCAATCAGCCCCAGCATTTT
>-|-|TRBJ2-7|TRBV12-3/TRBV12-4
CASSLDVYEQYF
TGTGCCAGCAGTTTGGACGTCTACGAGCAGTACTTC
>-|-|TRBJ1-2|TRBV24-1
CATSKSSTGPRLSGYTF
TGTGCCACCAGTAAATCATCAACCGGGCCCCGGTTGAGCGGCTACACCTTC
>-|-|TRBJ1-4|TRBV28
CASSLRFEGATNEKLFF
TGTGCCAGCAGTTTGCGTTTTGAGGGCGCAACTAATGAAAAACTGTTTTTT
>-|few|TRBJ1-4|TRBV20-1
CSASLESNEKLFF
TGCAGTGCTAGTTTGGAGTCTAATGAAAAACTGTTTTTT
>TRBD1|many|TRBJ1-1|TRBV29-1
CSARDRWNAEAFF
TGCAGCGCTCGGGACAGGTGGAATGCTGAAGCTTTCTTT
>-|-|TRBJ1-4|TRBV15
CATSDQEEKLFF
TGTGCCACCTCGGATCAAGAGGAAAAACTGTTTTTT
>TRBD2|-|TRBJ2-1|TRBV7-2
CASSSGLAGGPPYNEQFF
TGTGCCAGCAGCTCCGGACTAGCGGGGGGGCCACCCTACAATGAGCAGTTCTTC
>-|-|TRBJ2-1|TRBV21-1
CASSKKQGMSYNEQFF
TGTGCCAGCAGCAAAAAACAGGGTATGTCCTACAATGAGCAGTTCTTC
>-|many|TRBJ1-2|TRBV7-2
CASSLEGGYGYTF
TGTGCCAGCAGCTTAGAAGGAGGCTATGGCTACACCTTC